The text below deals with one T cell receptor (beta chain). This sample is drawn from a study of blood T cell repertoires in COVID-19. Study in general: Sample material is recorded as cDNA or gDNA derived from T cells, B-cell-depleted T cells, or PBMCs.

TCRdb keeps only in-frame clones here, not all; method: immunoSEQ multiplex PCR. The table lists 160,000 or so clones, around 84% of them singletons. Followed over time, Seattle patients had been enrolled while infection was active. Between the trimmed V and J ends, which lost 4 bases and 1 base, there was a span of 15 bases. CDR1 and CDR2 from the germline V gene are LGHNA and YNFKEQ. This CDR3 has 16 amino acids. The receptor comes from a woman in her 50s with COVID-19, enrolled during active disease. Sequencing used peripheral blood. The J gene is TRBJ2-3, the V gene TRBV4-2; the D gene is possibly TRBD2 (7 bases). Written as DNA, the CDR3 is TGTGCCAGCAGCCTTCTTCCGGGGGGCCGCACAGATACGCAGTATTTT. Amino acid sequence: CASSLLPGGRTDTQYF.